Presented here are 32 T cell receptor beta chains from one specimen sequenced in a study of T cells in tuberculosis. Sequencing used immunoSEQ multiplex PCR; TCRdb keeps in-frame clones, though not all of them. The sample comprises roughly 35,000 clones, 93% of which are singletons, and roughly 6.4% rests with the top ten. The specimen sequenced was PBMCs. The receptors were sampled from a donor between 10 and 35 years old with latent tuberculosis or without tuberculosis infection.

CDR3 nucleotides: TGTGCCAGCAGCCCTACAGGGGGCCTCCTTGAAAAACTGTTTTTT. Residues: CASSPTGGLLEKLFF. The chain recombines TRBV6-5 with TRBJ1-4, with 9 bases fitting TRBD1. This CDR3 contains 15 residues. Germline V gene lookup returns CDR1 MNHEY and CDR2 SVGAGI. V was clipped by 6 bases and J by 7 bases; unmatched bases: 9.

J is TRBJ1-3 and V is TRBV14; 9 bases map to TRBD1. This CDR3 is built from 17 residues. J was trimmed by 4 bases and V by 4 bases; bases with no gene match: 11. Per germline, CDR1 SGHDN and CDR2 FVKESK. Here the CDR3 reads CASSLDGTGNVGNTIYF. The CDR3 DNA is TGTGCCAGCAGCCTCGACGGGACAGGGAATGTGGGAAACACCATATATTTT.

In DNA, the CDR3 is TGTGCCATCACGCGCAGCGGGGGGAGCACAGATACGCAGTATTTT. Translating it yields CAITRSGGSTDTQYF. V and J are TRBV10-3 and TRBJ2-3; 9 positions agree with TRBD2. V lost 7 bases, J lost 0 bases, and 5 bases stayed unmatched. Germline V gives CDR1 ENHRY, CDR2 SYGVKD. The length of the CDR3 is 15 residues.

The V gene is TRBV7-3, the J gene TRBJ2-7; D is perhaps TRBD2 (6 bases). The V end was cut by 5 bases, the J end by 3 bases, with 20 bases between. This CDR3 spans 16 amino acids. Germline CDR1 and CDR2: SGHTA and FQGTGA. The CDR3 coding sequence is TGTGCCAGCAGCGCCACGGGGGAGCCGCCGGACTACGAGCAGTACTTC. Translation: CASSATGEPPDYEQYF.

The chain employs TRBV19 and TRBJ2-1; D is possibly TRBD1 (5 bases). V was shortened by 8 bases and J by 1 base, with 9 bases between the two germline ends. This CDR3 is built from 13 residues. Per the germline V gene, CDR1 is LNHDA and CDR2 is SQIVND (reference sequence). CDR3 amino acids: CASSYRSYNEQFF. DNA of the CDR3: TGTGCCAGTTCCTACAGGTCCTACAATGAGCAGTTCTTC.

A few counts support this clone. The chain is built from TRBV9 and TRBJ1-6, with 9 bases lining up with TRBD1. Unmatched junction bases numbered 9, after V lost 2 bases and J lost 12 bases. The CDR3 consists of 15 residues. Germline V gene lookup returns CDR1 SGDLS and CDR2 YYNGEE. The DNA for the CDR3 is TGTGCCAGCAGCGTCGAGACGGGACAGGGAATACCCCTCCACTTT. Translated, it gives CASSVETGQGIPLHF. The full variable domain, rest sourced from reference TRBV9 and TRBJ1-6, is DSGVTQTPKHLITATGQRVTLRCSPRSGDLSVYWYQQSLDQGLQFLIQYYNGEERAKGNILERFSAQQFPDLHSELNLSSLELGDSALYFCASSVETGQGIPLHFGNGTRLTVT.

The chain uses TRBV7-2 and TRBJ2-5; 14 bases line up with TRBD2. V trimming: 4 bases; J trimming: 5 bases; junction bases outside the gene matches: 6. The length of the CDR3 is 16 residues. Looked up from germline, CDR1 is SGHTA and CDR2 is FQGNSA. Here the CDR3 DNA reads TGTGCCAGCAGCTCACGGACTAGCGGGGGGTCGGAGACCCAGTACTTC. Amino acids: CASSSRTSGGSETQYF. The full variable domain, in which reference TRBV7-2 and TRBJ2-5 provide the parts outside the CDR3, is GAGVSQSPSNKVTEKGKDVELRCDPISGHTALYWYRQSLGQGLEFLIYFQGNSAPDKSGLPSDRFSAERTGGSVSTLTIQRTQQEDSAVYLCASSSRTSGGSETQYFGPGTRLLVL.

CDR3 sequence (DNA): TGTGCTAGTGGTTTCAAACCTTGGACGGTACAGGGGGTCGGGGAGCAGTACTTC. Translation: CASGFKPWTVQGVGEQYF. The chain uses TRBV12-5 and TRBJ2-7, with 8 bases aligning to TRBD1. This CDR3 region has 18 residues. V lost 3 bases and J lost 7; bases outside the gene matches: 20. The germline CDR1 and CDR2 sequences are LGHNT and FRNRAP.

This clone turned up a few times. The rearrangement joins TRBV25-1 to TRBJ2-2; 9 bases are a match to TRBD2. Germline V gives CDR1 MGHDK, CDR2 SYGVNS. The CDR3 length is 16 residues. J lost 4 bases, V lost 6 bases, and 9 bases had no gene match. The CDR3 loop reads CASRRSGGPSTGELFF. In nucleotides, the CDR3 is TGTGCCAGCAGGAGGAGCGGGGGGCCGAGCACCGGGGAGCTGTTTTTT.

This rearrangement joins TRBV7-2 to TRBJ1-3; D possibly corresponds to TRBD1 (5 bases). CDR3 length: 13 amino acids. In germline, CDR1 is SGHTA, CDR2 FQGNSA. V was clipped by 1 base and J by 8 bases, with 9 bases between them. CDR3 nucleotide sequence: TGTGCCAGCAGCTTAGGCAGGGTAGACACCATATATTTT. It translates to CASSLGRVDTIYF.

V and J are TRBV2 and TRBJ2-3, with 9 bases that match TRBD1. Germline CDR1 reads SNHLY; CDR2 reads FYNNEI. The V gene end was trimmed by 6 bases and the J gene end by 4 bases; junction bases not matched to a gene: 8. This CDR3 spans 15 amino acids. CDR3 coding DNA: TGTGCCAGCAGGGTCGACAGGGGGTTCGCAGATACGCAGTATTTT. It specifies CASRVDRGFADTQYF.

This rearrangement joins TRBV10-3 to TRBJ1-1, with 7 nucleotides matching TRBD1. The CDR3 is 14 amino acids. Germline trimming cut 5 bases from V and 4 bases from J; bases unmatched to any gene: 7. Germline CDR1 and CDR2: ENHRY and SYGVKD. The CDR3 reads CAISTGELGTEAFF. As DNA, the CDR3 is TGTGCCATCAGTACAGGGGAATTGGGCACTGAAGCTTTCTTT.

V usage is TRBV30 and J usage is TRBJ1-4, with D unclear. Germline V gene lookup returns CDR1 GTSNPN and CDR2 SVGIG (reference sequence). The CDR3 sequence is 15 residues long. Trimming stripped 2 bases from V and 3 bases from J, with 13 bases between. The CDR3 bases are TGTGCCTGGAGTCCACGGGGTATCCCTAATGAAAAACTGTTTTTT. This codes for CAWSPRGIPNEKLFF.

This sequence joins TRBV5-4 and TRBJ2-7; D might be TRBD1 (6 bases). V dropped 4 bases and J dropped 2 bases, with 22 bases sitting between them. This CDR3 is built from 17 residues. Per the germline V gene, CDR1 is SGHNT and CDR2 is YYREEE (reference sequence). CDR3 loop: CASSLKADSARTYEQYF. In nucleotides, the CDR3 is TGTGCCAGCAGCCTGAAAGCGGACAGCGCGAGAACCTACGAGCAGTACTTC.

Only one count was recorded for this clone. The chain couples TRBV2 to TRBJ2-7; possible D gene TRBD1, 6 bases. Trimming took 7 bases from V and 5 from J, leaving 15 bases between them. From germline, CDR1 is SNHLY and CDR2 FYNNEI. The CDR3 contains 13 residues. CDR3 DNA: TGTGCCAGCATTGGTACAGGGAAGGACGAGCAGTACTTC. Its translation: CASIGTGKDEQYF.

CDR3 DNA sequence: TGTGCCAGCAGCTATAGGGGACTGGACGGGGGGGTTTATTCTGAGCAGTTCTTC. This translates into CASSYRGLDGGVYSEQFF. V gene TRBV7-6 combines with J gene TRBJ2-1, with TRBD2 matching 8 bases. The V segment lost 4 bases and the J segment 9 bases; nucleotides outside the gene matches: 20. The germline V gene has CDR1 SGHVS and CDR2 FNYEAQ. This CDR3 spans 18 amino acids.

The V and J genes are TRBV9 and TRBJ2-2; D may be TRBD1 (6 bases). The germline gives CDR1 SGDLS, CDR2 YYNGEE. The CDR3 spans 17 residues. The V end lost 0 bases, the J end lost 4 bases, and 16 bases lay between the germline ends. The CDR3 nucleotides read TGTGCCAGCAGCGTAGACGCCGGGACACTAGTCACCGGGGAGCTGTTTTTT. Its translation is CASSVDAGTLVTGELFF.

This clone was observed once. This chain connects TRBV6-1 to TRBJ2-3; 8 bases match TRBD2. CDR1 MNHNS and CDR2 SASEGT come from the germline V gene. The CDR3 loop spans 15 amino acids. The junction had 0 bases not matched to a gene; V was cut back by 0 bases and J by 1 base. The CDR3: CASSEAAGGTDTQYF. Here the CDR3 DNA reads TGTGCCAGCAGTGAAGCAGCGGGGGGCACAGATACGCAGTATTTT.

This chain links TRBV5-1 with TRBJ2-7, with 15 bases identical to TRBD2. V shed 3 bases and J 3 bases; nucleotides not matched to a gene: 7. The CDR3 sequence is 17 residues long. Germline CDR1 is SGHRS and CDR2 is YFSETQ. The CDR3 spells CASSSGTSGGLHYEQYF. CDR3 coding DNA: TGCGCCAGCAGCTCAGGGACTAGCGGGGGGCTGCACTACGAGCAGTACTTC.

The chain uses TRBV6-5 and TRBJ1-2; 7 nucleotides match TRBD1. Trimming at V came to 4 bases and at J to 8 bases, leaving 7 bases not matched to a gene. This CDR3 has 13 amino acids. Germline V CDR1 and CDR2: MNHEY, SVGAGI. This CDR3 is CASSSRQGRGYTF. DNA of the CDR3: TGTGCCAGCAGTTCAAGACAGGGCCGCGGCTACACCTTC.

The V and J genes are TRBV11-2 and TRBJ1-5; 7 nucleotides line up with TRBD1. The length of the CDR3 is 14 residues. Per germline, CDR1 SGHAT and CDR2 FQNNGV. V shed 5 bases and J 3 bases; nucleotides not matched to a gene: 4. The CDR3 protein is CASSRQGDNQPQHF. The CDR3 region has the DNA TGTGCCAGCAGCCGACAGGGAGACAATCAGCCCCAGCATTTT.

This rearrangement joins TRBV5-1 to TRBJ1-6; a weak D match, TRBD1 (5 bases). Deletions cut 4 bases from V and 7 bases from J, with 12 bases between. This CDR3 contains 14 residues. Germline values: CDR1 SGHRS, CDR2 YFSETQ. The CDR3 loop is CASSDGGWNSPLHF. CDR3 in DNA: TGCGCCAGCAGCGACGGGGGGTGGAATTCACCCCTCCACTTT.

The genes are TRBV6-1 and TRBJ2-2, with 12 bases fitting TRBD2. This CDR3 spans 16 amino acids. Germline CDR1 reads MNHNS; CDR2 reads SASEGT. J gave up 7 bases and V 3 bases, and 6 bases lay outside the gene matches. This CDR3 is CASSELAGGPDGELFF. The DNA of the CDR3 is TGTGCCAGCAGTGAGCTAGCGGGGGGGCCCGACGGGGAGCTGTTTTTT.

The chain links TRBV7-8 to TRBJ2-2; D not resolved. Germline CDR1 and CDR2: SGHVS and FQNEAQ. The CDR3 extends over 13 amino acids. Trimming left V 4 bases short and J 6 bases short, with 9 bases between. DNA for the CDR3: TGTGCCAGCAGCTCACTTGATTCCGGGGAGCTGTTTTTT. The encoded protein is CASSSLDSGELFF.

The CDR3 sequence is CASSVGGGPDTQYF. DNA of the CDR3: TGTGCCAGCAGCGTGGGAGGAGGGCCAGATACGCAGTATTTT. This chain joins TRBV9 and TRBJ2-3; D is perhaps TRBD2 (6 bases). Germline V CDR1 and CDR2: SGDLS, YYNGEE. With 2 bases removed from V and 4 bases from J, the gap between germline ends came to 11 bases. The CDR3 spans 14 residues.

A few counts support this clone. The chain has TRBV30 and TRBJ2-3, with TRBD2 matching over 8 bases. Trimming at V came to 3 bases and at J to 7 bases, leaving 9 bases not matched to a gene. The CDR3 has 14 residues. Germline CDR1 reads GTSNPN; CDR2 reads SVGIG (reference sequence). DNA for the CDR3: TGTGCCTGGAGCCGGGGGTCGGGGGGGAATACGCAGTATTTT. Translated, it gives CAWSRGSGGNTQYF.

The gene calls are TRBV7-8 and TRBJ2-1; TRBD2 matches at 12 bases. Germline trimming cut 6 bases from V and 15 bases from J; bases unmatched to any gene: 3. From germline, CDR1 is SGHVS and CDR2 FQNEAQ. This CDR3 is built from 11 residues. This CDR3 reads CASRLAGGMFF. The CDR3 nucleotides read TGTGCCAGCAGACTAGCGGGGGGCATGTTCTTC.

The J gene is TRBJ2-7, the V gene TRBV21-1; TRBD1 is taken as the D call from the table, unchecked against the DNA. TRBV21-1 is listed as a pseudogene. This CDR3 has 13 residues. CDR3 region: CASSKARGYEQYF. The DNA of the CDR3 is TGTGCCAGCAGCAAAGCTAGGGGCTACGAGCAGTACTTC.

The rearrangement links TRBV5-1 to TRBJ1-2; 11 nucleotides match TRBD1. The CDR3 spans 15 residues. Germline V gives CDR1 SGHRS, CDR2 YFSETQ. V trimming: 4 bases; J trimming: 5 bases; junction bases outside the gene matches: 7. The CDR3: CASSLGQGGRYGYTF. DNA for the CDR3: TGCGCCAGCAGCCTGGGACAGGGGGGTCGATATGGCTACACCTTC.

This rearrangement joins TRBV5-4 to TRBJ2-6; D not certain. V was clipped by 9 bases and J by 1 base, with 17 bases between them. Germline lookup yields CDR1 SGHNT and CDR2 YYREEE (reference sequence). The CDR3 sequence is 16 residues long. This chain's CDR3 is CATLGERVSGANVLTF. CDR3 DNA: TGTGCCACACTTGGCGAACGGGTTTCTGGGGCCAACGTCCTGACTTTC.

Here the CDR3 DNA reads TGTGCCTGGAGTGTACTCAGGGGGCATGAAAAACTGTTTTTT. This translates into CAWSVLRGHEKLFF. V gene TRBV30 combines with J gene TRBJ1-4; TRBD1 matches 8 bases. CDR1 GTSNPN and CDR2 SVGIG come from the germline V gene (reference sequence). Trimming removed 0 bases from V and 6 bases from J; junction bases left unmatched: 3. CDR3 length: 14 amino acids.

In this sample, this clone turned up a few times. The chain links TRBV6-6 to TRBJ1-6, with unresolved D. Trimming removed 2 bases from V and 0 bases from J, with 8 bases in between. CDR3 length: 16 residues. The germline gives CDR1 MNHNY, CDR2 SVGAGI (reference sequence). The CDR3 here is CASSYGRSSYNSPLHF. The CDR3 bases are TGTGCCAGCAGTTACGGGAGGAGCTCCTATAATTCACCCCTCCACTTT.